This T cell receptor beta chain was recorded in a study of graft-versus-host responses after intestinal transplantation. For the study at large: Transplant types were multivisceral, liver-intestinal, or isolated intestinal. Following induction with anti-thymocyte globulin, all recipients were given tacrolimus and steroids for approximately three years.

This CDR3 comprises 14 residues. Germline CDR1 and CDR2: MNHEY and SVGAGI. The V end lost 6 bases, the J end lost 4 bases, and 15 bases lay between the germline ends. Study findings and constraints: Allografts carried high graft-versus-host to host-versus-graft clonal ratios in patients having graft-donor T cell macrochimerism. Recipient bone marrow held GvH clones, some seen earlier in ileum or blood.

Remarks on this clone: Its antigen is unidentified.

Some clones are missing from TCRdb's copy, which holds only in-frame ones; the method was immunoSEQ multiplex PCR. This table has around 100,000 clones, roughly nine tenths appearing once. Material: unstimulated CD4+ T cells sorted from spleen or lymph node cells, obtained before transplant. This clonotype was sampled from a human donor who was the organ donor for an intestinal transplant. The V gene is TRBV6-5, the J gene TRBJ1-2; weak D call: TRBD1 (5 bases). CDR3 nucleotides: TGTGCCAGCAGCCCAGGGTCCCCAATCTATGGCTACACCTTC. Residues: CASSPGSPIYGYTF.